This T cell receptor (beta chain) originates from a study of blood T cell repertoires in COVID-19 (dated by TCRdb to 2019 to 2021). The study in broad terms: Collaborator samples came from the United States, Italy and Spain and covered acute and convalescent phases of COVID-19. Sample metadata almost always included a de-identified subject ID, COVID-19 status, age in years and sex. The material from the prospective study consisted of cDNA or gDNA derived from T cells, B-cell-depleted T cells, or PBMCs. The repertoires were released in a freely available public database meant as a resource for research on the immune response to SARS-CoV-2. Where available, HLA class I and class II types were taken from metadata supplied by the sample provider and were not determined by assay-based typing. The dataset comprised deeply sampled blood TCRbeta repertoires from subjects exposed to, actively infected with, or recovered from COVID-19. Samples came from the ongoing ImmuneRACE study (first 160 participants) plus 1,254 subjects from 6 global collaborators.

TCRbeta CDR3 regions were amplified from genomic DNA using the immunoSEQ Assay, a bias-controlled multiplex PCR. The paper's processing steps were these. Within the assay, amplification of reference gene primers was used to estimate how many nucleated cells each sample contained. To quantify the absolute abundance of each unique TCRbeta CDR3 rearrangement, sequence reads were collapsed and filtered. For each sample, productive Simpson clonality was calculated by taking the square root of Simpson's diversity index across productive rearrangements. TCRdb's version of the immuneACCESS table is confined to in-frame rearrangements and falls short of the full clone set. An unresolved V gene accounts for under half of the shortfall where checked; the remainder is of unknown origin. D and trimming come from the DNA, and the V and J calls and clone size come from that table. The sample table lists about 270,000 clones, approximately 84% of them with a count of one. 7.5% to 9% of the sample belongs to the ten largest clones.

What the work shows at the level of the full study, not this receptor alone: How much clinical and demographic metadata was included differed by source and by participant, and the metadata was provided uncurated.

The CDR3, cysteine through phenylalanine, is 13 amino acids long. Kept here is only the CDR3 DNA, which spans 39 bases and is read in frame from base 1. Per the germline V gene (reference sequence), LGHDT is the CDR1 and YNNKEL is the CDR2. V is reduced by 0 bases and J by 12 bases, leaving a spacing of 12 bases between them. Whole blood was collected in K2EDTA tubes by collaborating institutions according to the institutions' own protocols. For TCRbeta analysis, collaborator samples were shipped as frozen whole blood, as isolated PBMCs, or as DNA extracted from either sample type. As regards this clone: The clone's antigen remains unknown. Per-base qualities were not stored, and no clone one base away is much larger.

The rearranged segments are TRBV3-1 (or the pseudogene TRBV3-2) and TRBJ2-1, and possibly TRBD2, on 6 matching bases. The sample was peripheral blood. The sequence came from a human donor in a cohort sampled during active COVID-19. Here is the DNA: TGTGCCAGCAGCCAAGATAGGGAGGAGAGGCAGTTCTTC. It is translated as CASSQDREERQFF.